This T cell receptor beta chain was profiled in a study of blood T cell repertoires in COVID-19. For the study at large: Italy, Spain and the United States were the sources of the convalescent and acute COVID-19 samples. PBMCs, B-cell-depleted T cells, or T cells provided the cDNA or gDNA that made up the material.

Germline CDR1 SGHTA, CDR2 FQGNSA. The CDR3 is made up of 13 amino acids. V lost 5 bases, J lost 5 bases, and 12 bases lay in between. As handled by the study authors: The authors estimated nucleated cell counts from reference gene primer amplification. Libraries were prepared by immunoSEQ multiplex PCR; TCRdb keeps only in-frame clonotypes and omits some of them. V and J calls plus clone size are reproduced from that table; the DNA served to infer D and trimming. The sample has 200,000 to 250,000 clones, over 70% seen once. The V gene is TRBV7-2, the J gene TRBJ1-1; tentatively, D is TRBD1 (5 bases). Sequencing input: peripheral blood. This receptor was identified in a woman aged 70-85 years with acute or convalescent COVID-19. CDR3 coding DNA: TGTGCCAGCAGCGCGGGGGGAAGTACTGAAGCTTTCTTT. This sequence encodes CASSAGGSTEAFF. The whole variable domain, filled in from reference TRBV7-2 and TRBJ1-1, reads GAGVSQSPSNKVTEKGKDVELRCDPISGHTALYWYRQSLGQGLEFLIYFQGNSAPDKSGLPSDRFSAERTGGSVSTLTIQRTQQEDSAVYLCASSAGGSTEAFFGQGTRLTVV.